The 21 T cell receptor beta chains below were found in one sample sequenced in a study of cytomegalovirus exposure and HLA in healthy donors. The PCR ran on 60 Vbeta and 13 Jbeta primers. The repertoire was sequenced with immunoSEQ multiplex PCR; TCRdb's copy has only in-frame clones and lacks some. Counted here are 82,000 or so clones, over 9.5% occurring once; the ten biggest clones make up about 24%. The sequenced material came from PBMCs. Receptors originate from a man in his sixties in good health and CMV-seropositive.

This clone was observed a few times. The J gene is TRBJ1-2, the V gene TRBV6-1; 7 nucleotides align to TRBD1. Germline V gives CDR1 MNHNS, CDR2 SASEGT. The CDR3 consists of 16 residues. Germline trimming cut 4 bases from V and 5 bases from J; bases unmatched to any gene: 13. The CDR3 here is CASSARRQGVTYGYTF. CDR3 in DNA: TGTGCCAGCAGTGCCCGACGACAGGGAGTAACTTATGGCTACACCTTC.

This clone was counted a few times. The rearrangement joins TRBV5-4 to TRBJ1-1, with 7 bases identical to TRBD1. Germline V gene sequence: CDR1 SGHNT, CDR2 YYREEE (reference sequence). V shed 2 bases and J 1 base; nucleotides not matched to a gene: 5. This CDR3 has 15 residues. CDR3: CASSLPGTANTEAFF. Here the CDR3 DNA reads TGTGCCAGCAGCTTACCCGGGACAGCGAACACTGAAGCTTTCTTT.

This clone was observed a handful of times. This chain connects TRBV9 to TRBJ2-7, with 9 bases identical to TRBD2. Trimming at V came to 3 bases and at J to 0 bases, leaving 16 bases not matched to a gene. Germline V gene lookup returns CDR1 SGDLS and CDR2 YYNGEE. The CDR3 has 19 amino acids. The CDR3 loop reads CASSETPGRGGLSSYEQYV. DNA of the CDR3: TGTGCCAGCAGCGAGACCCCGGGGCGGGGGGGACTTTCCTCCTACGAGCAGTACGTC.

CDR3 region: CAWRQAGGTYEQYF. In nucleotides, the CDR3 is TGTGCCTGGAGGCAAGCGGGCGGAACCTACGAGCAGTACTTC. The gene calls are TRBV30 and TRBJ2-7, with TRBD2 as a possible D gene (6 bases). The length of the CDR3 is 14 residues. The V end was cut by 3 bases, the J end by 2 bases, with 14 bases between. Germline V gene lookup returns CDR1 GTSNPN and CDR2 SVGIG (reference sequence).

V and J are TRBV2 and TRBJ2-1, with 9 bases identical to TRBD2. V dropped 7 bases and J dropped 5; count of bases not matched to a gene: 18. The CDR3 sequence is 18 residues long. Germline-derived CDR1 and CDR2 are SNHLY and FYNNEI. CDR3 sequence: CASKETSGTVLTDNEQFF. The CDR3 nucleotides are TGTGCCAGCAAGGAGACTAGCGGAACTGTTCTGACGGACAATGAGCAGTTCTTC.

The rearrangement links TRBV6-1 to TRBJ1-5; 7 positions match TRBD1. The CDR3 totals 13 residues. Looked up from germline, CDR1 is MNHNS and CDR2 is SASEGT. Losses at the gene ends were 6 bases for V and 4 bases for J; bases not matched to a gene: 3. CDR3 loop: CASSLTGNQPQHF. In DNA form, the CDR3 reads TGTGCCAGCAGCTTGACAGGGAATCAGCCCCAGCATTTT.

This clone was recorded a few times. This chain uses TRBV19 with TRBJ2-2; 10 bases align to TRBD1. CDR1 and CDR2 from the germline V gene are LNHDA and SQIVND (reference sequence). Losses at the gene ends were 4 bases for V and 7 bases for J; bases not matched to a gene: 6. The CDR3 is 15 amino acids. CDR3 protein: CASSTGQGKDGELFF. The CDR3 DNA reads TGTGCCAGTAGTACGGGACAGGGGAAAGACGGGGAGCTGTTTTTT.

The rearrangement links TRBV5-5 to TRBJ2-1; 9 nucleotides line up with TRBD1. From germline, CDR1 is SGHKS and CDR2 YYEKEE (reference sequence). V lost 4 bases and J lost 7; bases outside the gene matches: 3. The length of the CDR3 is 13 residues. In nucleotides, the CDR3 is TGTGCCAGCAGCCGGACAGGGGTAAATGAGCAGTTCTTC. As protein: CASSRTGVNEQFF.

The chain has TRBV7-9 and TRBJ1-1; D unresolved. The CDR3 has 12 amino acids. Trimming removed 6 bases from V and 6 bases from J, with 11 bases in between. Germline V gene data show CDR1 as SEHNR and CDR2 as FQNEAQ (reference sequence). The CDR3 is CASRNAGPEAFF. Written as DNA, the CDR3 is TGTGCCAGCAGAAACGCGGGTCCTGAAGCTTTCTTT.

This clone was seen more than once but under ten times. This chain connects TRBV10-3 to TRBJ2-2; TRBD2 aligns across 8 bases. V gave up 3 bases and J gave up 7 bases; unmatched junction bases: 7. Germline CDR1 and CDR2: ENHRY and SYGVKD. The CDR3 sequence is 15 residues long. CDR3 sequence (DNA): TGTGCCATCAGTGAACTGACTAGCGAGTACGGGGAGCTGTTTTTT. Encoded protein: CAISELTSEYGELFF.

This clone has only a few counts. This chain connects TRBV19 to TRBJ1-4; perhaps TRBD1 as D (6 bases). The CDR3 is made up of 15 amino acids. V shed 5 bases and J shed 8 bases, with 18 bases lying between them. Germline V gives CDR1 LNHDA, CDR2 SQIVND (reference sequence). The CDR3 is CASSSGGGAPEKLFF. The CDR3 coding sequence is TGTGCCAGTAGTTCTGGGGGGGGCGCCCCGGAAAAACTGTTTTTT. Complete variable domain (other parts from reference TRBV19 and TRBJ1-4): DGGITQSPKYLFRKEGQNVTLSCEQNLNHDAMYWYRQDPGQGLRLIYYSQIVNDFQKGDIAEGYSVSREKKESFPLTVTSAQKNPTAFYLCASSSGGGAPEKLFFGSGTQLSVL.

The rearrangement links TRBV30 to TRBJ1-1; TRBD1 agrees at 8 bases. The CDR3 consists of 12 residues. Germline V lookup: CDR1 GTSNPN, CDR2 SVGIG (reference sequence). V dropped 8 bases and J dropped 2; count of bases not matched to a gene: 4. CDR3 loop: CALDRVNTEAFF. The CDR3 DNA reads TGTGCCCTGGACAGGGTCAACACTGAAGCTTTCTTT.

This chain links TRBV6-6 with TRBJ2-7; perhaps TRBD2 as D (6 bases). The CDR3 consists of 15 residues. Looked up from germline, CDR1 is MNHNY and CDR2 is SVGAGI (reference sequence). The germline V and J ends were trimmed by 4 bases and 2 bases, with 15 bases remaining between them. Here the CDR3 reads CASSSRDSRPYEQYV. Written as DNA, the CDR3 is TGTGCCAGCAGTTCCCGGGACTCCAGGCCCTACGAGCAGTACGTC.

This chain links TRBV6-6 with TRBJ1-1; tentative D call: TRBD1 (6 bases). Trimming pared 4 bases from V and 2 bases from J, leaving 11 bases between. The CDR3 consists of 14 residues. Germline CDR1 MNHNY, CDR2 SVGAGI (reference sequence). The CDR3 sequence is CASSSTGTNTEAFF. The CDR3 DNA follows: TGTGCCAGCAGTTCCACAGGGACCAACACTGAAGCTTTCTTT.

The chain carries TRBV13 and TRBJ2-2, with a possible D match to TRBD2 (5 bases). CDR3 size: 16 residues. The ends were cut back, 1 base at V and 2 bases at J, with 11 bases in the middle. Per germline, CDR1 PRHDT and CDR2 FYEKMQ (reference sequence). CDR3 coding DNA: TGTGCCAGCAGCTTAGAATCGGGGAGCAACACCGGGGAGCTGTTTTTT. Its protein product is CASSLESGSNTGELFF.

The chain carries TRBV7-2 and TRBJ1-1; 7 nucleotides align to TRBD1. The CDR3 totals 14 residues. Germline V gene sequence: CDR1 SGHTA, CDR2 FQGNSA. V shed 6 bases, J shed 4 bases, and the junction held 8 bases outside the gene matches. The CDR3 loop reads CASRLGQWGTEAFF. The CDR3 nucleotides read TGTGCCAGCAGACTGGGACAGTGGGGCACTGAAGCTTTCTTT.

V usage is TRBV7-2 and J usage is TRBJ1-5; D gene uncertain. The CDR3 has 13 amino acids. V was shortened by 2 bases and J by 10 bases, with 12 bases between the two germline ends. CDR1 and CDR2 (germline): SGHTA, FQGNSA. The CDR3 spells CASSLTSFKPQHF. The CDR3 bases are TGTGCCAGCAGCTTAACCAGTTTCAAACCCCAGCATTTT.

This clone appeared a few times. The chain links TRBV7-9 to TRBJ2-1; D gene ambiguous. CDR1 is SEHNR, CDR2 FQNEAQ, per germline (reference sequence). CDR3 size: 15 residues. Trimming took off 4 bases at V and 0 bases at J, with 10 bases between the two ends. CDR3 loop: CASSSPGGSYNEQFF. In DNA form, the CDR3 reads TGTGCCAGCAGCTCCCCCGGCGGCTCCTACAATGAGCAGTTCTTC.

The V and J genes are TRBV5-8 and TRBJ2-7, with 12 nucleotides matching TRBD2. The CDR3 runs to 17 residues. The germline V gene has CDR1 SGHTS and CDR2 YDEGEE. Unmatched junction bases numbered 9, after V lost 2 bases and J lost 3 bases. CDR3 loop: CASSFVLAGGIGYEQYF. In DNA form, the CDR3 reads TGTGCCAGCAGCTTCGTTCTAGCGGGAGGGATAGGCTACGAGCAGTACTTC. Full variable domain (missing parts from reference TRBV5-8 and TRBJ2-7): EAGVTQSPTHLIKTRGQQATLRCSPISGHTSVYWYQQALGLGLQFLLWYDEGEERNRGNFPPRFSGRQFPNYSSELNVNALELEDSALYLCASSFVLAGGIGYEQYFGPGTRLTVT.

This clone was observed a few times. The rearrangement uses TRBV5-1 and TRBJ1-1; a weak D match, TRBD1 (5 bases). Trimming removed 2 bases from V and 3 bases from J, with 8 bases in between. This CDR3 region has 13 residues. Per germline, CDR1 SGHRS and CDR2 YFSETQ. The CDR3 DNA reads TGCGCCAGCAGCTTCCTAGGGGACACTGAAGCTTTCTTT. This translates into CASSFLGDTEAFF. The full variable domain, completed using reference TRBV5-1 and TRBJ1-1, is KAGVTQTPRYLIKTRGQQVTLSCSPISGHRSVSWYQQTPGQGLQFLFEYFSETQRNKGNFPGRFSGRQFSNSRSEMNVSTLELGDSALYLCASSFLGDTEAFFGQGTRLTVV.

This clone was observed a few times. The gene calls are TRBV27 and TRBJ2-3, with D perhaps TRBD2 (7 bases). The germline CDR1 and CDR2 sequences are MNHEY and SMNVEV (reference sequence). Trimming stripped 3 bases from V and 4 bases from J, with 14 bases between. The CDR3 loop spans 15 amino acids. CDR3 coding DNA: TGTGCCAGCAGTTTCGGGGGGCGGGGAGCAGATACGCAGTATTTT. Amino acids: CASSFGGRGADTQYF.